One and the same sample provided the 16 T cell receptor beta chains below, sequenced in a study of memory CD4+ T cells and cytomegalovirus serostatus. Using immunoSEQ multiplex PCR, the repertoire was profiled, and TCRdb retains in-frame clones only, with some absent. Here the sample spans about 75,000 clones, 60% to 80% being singletons. Single viable CD3+CD4+CD8-CD45RO+ cells were sorted as the memory CD4+ T cells. Material: memory CD4+ T cells from blood. These TCRs come from an adult in good health and CMV-seropositive.

The rearrangement joins TRBV10-2 to TRBJ2-1; D unclear. Per the germline V gene, CDR1 is WSHSY and CDR2 is SAAADI. Trimming shortened V by 5 bases and J by 2 bases, and 13 bases separated the two germline ends. CDR3 size: 15 residues. CDR3 sequence reads: CASSPGRQPYNEQFF. The DNA for the CDR3 is TGCGCCAGCAGTCCCGGCAGGCAGCCCTACAATGAGCAGTTCTTC.

V usage is TRBV29-1 and J usage is TRBJ1-1; D possibly corresponds to TRBD1 (5 bases). V lost 5 bases and J lost 5, with 24 bases in between. Germline V CDR1 and CDR2: SQVTM, ANQGSEA. The CDR3 totals 16 residues. CDR3 loop: CSVWLGSDPRGTEAFF. Written as DNA, the CDR3 is TGCAGCGTTTGGTTGGGGTCCGATCCTCGGGGGACTGAAGCTTTCTTT. Filled out from reference TRBV29-1 and TRBJ1-1, the complete variable domain reads SAVISQKPSRDICQRGTSLTIQCQVDSQVTMMFWYRQQPGQSLTLIATANQGSEATYESGFVIDKFPISRPNLTFSTLTVSNMSPEDSSIYLCSVWLGSDPRGTEAFFGQGTRLTVV.

This clone appeared a single time. The CDR3 protein is CASSGTQYYNEQFF. The CDR3 DNA reads as TGTGCCAGCTCCGGGACTCAGTACTACAATGAGCAGTTCTTC. This chain joins TRBV25-1 and TRBJ2-1; perhaps TRBD2 as D (6 bases). Germline V gives CDR1 MGHDK, CDR2 SYGVNS. The CDR3 totals 14 residues. Trimming removed 8 bases from V and 3 bases from J, with 14 bases in between. The variable domain in full, completed from reference TRBV25-1 and TRBJ2-1, reads EADIYQTPRYLVIGTGKKITLECSQTMGHDKMYWYQQDPGMELHLIHYSYGVNSTEKGDLSSESTVSRIRTEHFPLTLESARPSHTSQYLCASSGTQYYNEQFFGPGTRLTVL.

V usage is TRBV9 and J usage is TRBJ1-2; TRBD1 aligns across 9 bases. The CDR3 totals 14 residues. Germline V gene data show CDR1 as SGDLS and CDR2 as YYNGEE. Unmatched junction bases numbered 7, after V lost 4 bases and J lost 6 bases. As DNA, the CDR3 is TGTGCCAGCAGCAACCTGGGACAGGGTGATGGCTACACCTTC. Amino acids: CASSNLGQGDGYTF.

The chain joins TRBV28 to TRBJ1-4; D is perhaps TRBD1 (5 bases). The CDR3 runs to 16 residues. V lost 6 bases, J lost 4 bases, and 18 bases lay in between. Germline CDR1 reads MDHEN; CDR2 reads SYDVKM. The CDR3 coding sequence is TGTGCCAGCAGCCCGTTGGGGGGGGTGCTTAATGAAAAACTGTTTTTT. Translated, it gives CASSPLGGVLNEKLFF.

This chain connects TRBV19 to TRBJ1-5; D call uncertain. This CDR3 spans 15 amino acids. From germline, CDR1 is LNHDA and CDR2 SQIVND (reference sequence). With 7 bases removed from V and 2 bases from J, the gap between germline ends came to 15 bases. The CDR3 is CASTPGRARNQPQHF. CDR3 sequence (DNA): TGTGCCAGTACCCCGGGGAGGGCCCGCAATCAGCCCCAGCATTTT.

This chain joins TRBV7-8 and TRBJ1-2, with 8 bases matching TRBD1. This CDR3 is built from 13 residues. In germline, CDR1 is SGHVS, CDR2 FQNEAQ. Trimming cost V 5 bases and J 8 bases; bases outside gene matches: 7. The CDR3 protein is CASSAGQGRGYTF. In DNA, the CDR3 is TGTGCCAGCAGCGCCGGACAGGGAAGGGGCTACACCTTC.

The sample holds one count of this clone. The chain recombines TRBV4-2 with TRBJ2-1, with a possible D match to TRBD2 (6 bases). Germline values: CDR1 LGHNA, CDR2 YNFKEQ. This CDR3 spans 16 amino acids. V was trimmed by 0 bases and J by 9 bases, leaving 18 bases between them. This CDR3 reads CASSQDRGGVGSEQFF. CDR3 DNA: TGTGCCAGCAGCCAAGATCGGGGCGGGGTGGGTAGTGAGCAGTTCTTC.

V usage is TRBV28 and J usage is TRBJ1-5, with TRBD1 as a possible D gene (5 bases). The CDR3 is 12 residues long. Trimming shortened V by 8 bases and J by 4 bases, and 9 bases separated the two germline ends. CDR1 is MDHEN and CDR2 is SYDVKM in the germline V gene. In nucleotides, the CDR3 is TGTGCCAGCCGGACACTGAATCAGCCCCAGCATTTT. As protein: CASRTLNQPQHF.

The chain combines TRBV28 with TRBJ1-6, with 7 nucleotides matching TRBD1. V lost 6 bases, J lost 3 bases, and 8 bases stayed unmatched. Germline V gives CDR1 MDHEN, CDR2 SYDVKM. The CDR3 is 16 amino acids. The CDR3, as DNA: TGTGCCAGCAGCCATCCTACAGGGGACTATAATTCACCCCTCCACTTT. Translated: CASSHPTGDYNSPLHF.

The chain recombines TRBV5-4 with TRBJ1-4, with a tentative D call TRBD1 (5 bases). Germline V gene lookup returns CDR1 SGHNT and CDR2 YYREEE (reference sequence). The CDR3 extends over 14 amino acids. Between the trimmed V and J ends, which lost 4 bases and 7 bases, there was a span of 14 bases. The CDR3 nucleotides are TGTGCCAGCAGCCTCCAGGGCGTGGGTGAAAAACTGTTTTTT. Translating gives CASSLQGVGEKLFF. Full variable domain (outside the CDR3, taken from reference TRBV5-4 and TRBJ1-4): ETGVTQSPTHLIKTRGQQVTLRCSSQSGHNTVSWYQQALGQGPQFIFQYYREEENGRGNFPPRFSGLQFPNYSSELNVNALELDDSALYLCASSLQGVGEKLFFGSGTQLSVL.

The rearrangement joins TRBV7-2 to TRBJ1-1; D remains unclear. The germline V gene has CDR1 SGHTA and CDR2 FQGNSA. The CDR3 has 12 amino acids. The V end lost 0 bases, the J end lost 10 bases, and 9 bases lay between the germline ends. The CDR3 DNA follows: TGTGCCAGCAGCTTAGCCAGGCCACTAGCTTTCTTT. Translation: CASSLARPLAFF. Based on the CDR3 plus reference TRBV7-2 and TRBJ1-1, the full variable domain is GAGVSQSPSNKVTEKGKDVELRCDPISGHTALYWYRQSLGQGLEFLIYFQGNSAPDKSGLPSDRFSAERTGGSVSTLTIQRTQQEDSAVYLCASSLARPLAFFGQGTRLTVV.

This clone occurred a few times. This chain connects TRBV15 to TRBJ1-5; the D gene is possibly TRBD1 (5 bases). The germline V and J ends were trimmed by 3 bases and 6 bases, with 9 bases remaining between them. Germline CDR1 LNHNV, CDR2 YYDKDF (reference sequence). This CDR3 spans 13 amino acids. CDR3 sequence: CATSRVGGQPQHF. The CDR3 region has the DNA TGTGCCACCAGCAGGGTGGGGGGTCAGCCCCAGCATTTT.

This clone was picked up one time. The chain has TRBV28 and TRBJ1-1; tentatively, D is TRBD1 (6 bases). Trimming pared 2 bases from V and 9 bases from J, leaving 7 bases between. The CDR3 is 11 amino acids. Germline loops: CDR1 MDHEN, CDR2 SYDVKM. The CDR3 sequence: CASSLQGQAFF. The DNA of the CDR3 is TGTGCCAGCAGTTTACAGGGGCAAGCTTTCTTT. The full variable domain, in which reference TRBV28 and TRBJ1-1 provide the parts outside the CDR3, is DVKVTQSSRYLVKRTGEKVFLECVQDMDHENMFWYRQDPGLGLRLIYFSYDVKMKEKGDIPEGYSVSREKKERFSLILESASTNQTSMYLCASSLQGQAFFGQGTRLTVV.

This clone was observed a single time. The chain is built from TRBV18 and TRBJ1-5; 8 bases are a match to TRBD1. CDR1 is KGHSH, CDR2 LQKENI, per germline. The CDR3 has 14 amino acids. V shed 3 bases, J shed 4 bases, and the junction held 2 bases outside the gene matches. CDR3 region: CASSPRTGNQPQHF. As DNA, the CDR3 is TGTGCCAGCTCACCCAGGACAGGGAATCAGCCCCAGCATTTT.

This clone showed up just once. This chain uses TRBV19 with TRBJ1-5; D unresolved. The germline V gene has CDR1 LNHDA and CDR2 SQIVND (reference sequence). The CDR3 length is 14 residues. Trimming took 6 bases from V and 1 from J, leaving 10 bases between them. The CDR3 DNA reads TGTGCCAGTAGCGACTTGTGGAGCAATCAGCCCCAGCATTTT. It translates to CASSDLWSNQPQHF.